The 20 T cell receptor beta chains presented below share a single source sample, sequenced in a study of cytomegalovirus exposure and HLA in healthy donors. A multiplex PCR was run with 60 Vbeta primers and 13 Jbeta primers. TCRdb keeps only in-frame clones here, not all; method: immunoSEQ multiplex PCR. Seen here are approximately 120,000 clones, about 73% observed once, and the top ten hold roughly 5.9%. Specimen: PBMCs. The receptors stem from a woman aged 40 to 50 in good health and CMV-seronegative.

The chain has TRBV6-1 and TRBJ1-5; D call uncertain. With 7 bases removed from V and 4 bases from J, the gap between germline ends came to 11 bases. Germline CDR1 reads MNHNS; CDR2 reads SASEGT. This CDR3 is 13 amino acids long. The CDR3 reads CASNPRDNQPQHF. In nucleotides, the CDR3 is TGTGCCAGCAACCCAAGAGATAATCAGCCCCAGCATTTT.

The chain links TRBV19 to TRBJ1-3; D may be TRBD1 (6 bases). In germline, CDR1 is LNHDA, CDR2 SQIVND (reference sequence). The CDR3 has 14 residues. V was shortened by 10 bases and J by 4 bases, with 17 bases between the two germline ends. CDR3 DNA: TGTGCCACCCTCTCACAGGGCAGCGGAAACACCATATATTTT. This encodes CATLSQGSGNTIYF.

There are a few counts of this clone. The chain combines TRBV11-3 with TRBJ2-1; 7 bases fit TRBD2. CDR1 is SGHNT and CDR2 is YENEEA in the germline V gene. The CDR3 contains 15 residues. V lost 1 base to trimming and J lost 6 bases; unmatched junction nucleotides: 6. CDR3: CASSLGGRVFNEQFF. DNA for the CDR3: TGTGCCAGCAGCTTAGGGGGGAGGGTATTCAATGAGCAGTTCTTC.

This chain uses TRBV10-1 with TRBJ2-1; TRBD2 agrees at 14 bases. V gave up 8 bases and J gave up 2 bases; unmatched junction bases: 11. This CDR3 contains 18 residues. The germline gives CDR1 WNHNN, CDR2 SYGVQD (reference sequence). CDR3 amino acids: CASGAGLAGEGPYNEQFF. In DNA, the CDR3 is TGCGCCAGCGGAGCGGGACTAGCGGGAGAGGGGCCCTACAATGAGCAGTTCTTC.

The CDR3 spells CASRWGLAGPSGANVLTF. The CDR3 DNA is TGTGCAAGTCGCTGGGGACTAGCGGGACCCTCTGGGGCCAACGTCCTGACTTTC. This chain uses TRBV12-2 with TRBJ2-6; the table's D call TRBD2 went unverified against the DNA. TRBV12-2 is a pseudogene. The length of the CDR3 is 18 residues.

Turning to this clone: Other DNA sequences in this sample translate to the same CDR3. V usage is TRBV18 and J usage is TRBJ2-5; 10 positions match TRBD1. Germline V gene lookup returns CDR1 KGHSH and CDR2 LQKENI. V was pared by 0 bases and J by 5 bases, with 3 bases of the junction left unmatched. The CDR3 has 15 amino acids. CDR3 amino acids: CASSPPDRGSETQYF. Written as DNA, the CDR3 is TGTGCCAGCTCACCACCGGACAGGGGGAGTGAGACCCAGTACTTC. Based on the CDR3 plus reference TRBV18 and TRBJ2-5, the full variable domain is NAGVMQNPRHLVRRRGQEARLRCSPMKGHSHVYWYRQLPEEGLKFMVYLQKENIIDESGMPKERFSAEFPKEGPSILRIQQVVRGDSAAYFCASSPPDRGSETQYFGPGTRLLVL.

This chain links TRBV5-4 with TRBJ1-3; D call uncertain. Germline values: CDR1 SGHNT, CDR2 YYREEE (reference sequence). Trimming took off 2 bases at V and 0 bases at J, with 3 bases between the two ends. This CDR3 has 13 amino acids. This CDR3 is CASSFSSGNTIYF. The CDR3 bases are TGTGCCAGCAGCTTCAGCTCTGGAAACACCATATATTTT.

As concerns this clone: This could be a read error, since a much larger clone is one nucleotide away. The rearrangement joins TRBV6-1 to TRBJ2-7; maybe TRBD2 (5 bases). The CDR3 covers 12 residues. Germline CDR1 MNHNS, CDR2 SASEGT. The germline V and J ends were trimmed by 6 bases and 4 bases, with 10 bases remaining between them. For the CDR3, the DNA is TGTGCCAGCAGCCCCCGAGGGTACGAGCAGTACTTC. Translating gives CASSPRGYEQYF.

The chain has TRBV29-1 and TRBJ2-7; perhaps TRBD2 as D (5 bases). The germline gives CDR1 SQVTM, CDR2 ANQGSEA. V dropped 6 bases and J dropped 6 bases, with 12 bases sitting between them. The CDR3 is 11 residues long. CDR3 coding DNA: TGCAGCGTGGGCGAGGGTGCCGAGCAGTACTTC. Amino acids: CSVGEGAEQYF.

This chain connects TRBV5-1 to TRBJ1-1, with TRBD1 matching over 8 bases. The CDR3 has 15 residues. J gave up 8 bases and V 3 bases, and 12 bases lay outside the gene matches. Germline CDR1 and CDR2: SGHRS and YFSETQ. This chain's CDR3 is CASSSSGQAISEAFF. CDR3 nucleotide sequence: TGCGCCAGCAGCTCTTCGGGACAGGCGATTTCGGAAGCTTTCTTT.

The V and J genes are TRBV6-1 and TRBJ2-7; possible D gene TRBD2, 5 bases. The CDR3 extends over 16 amino acids. Germline V gene sequence: CDR1 MNHNS, CDR2 SASEGT. The V end lost 3 bases, the J end lost 2 bases, and 17 bases lay between the germline ends. CDR3 sequence: CASSDRARESAYEQYF. As DNA, the CDR3 is TGTGCCAGCAGTGACCGCGCGAGGGAATCAGCCTACGAGCAGTACTTC.

This clone was seen just once. The rearrangement uses TRBV10-3 and TRBJ2-7; D is possibly TRBD2 (6 bases). V lost 2 bases, J lost 6 bases, and 17 bases lay in between. The CDR3 contains 15 residues. Germline V CDR1 and CDR2: ENHRY, SYGVKD. The DNA of the CDR3 is TGTGCCATCAGTGAGGGAGGGGCGCAGTCAGCCGAGCAGTACTTC. This codes for CAISEGGAQSAEQYF.

The genes are TRBV27 and TRBJ1-1, with D tentatively TRBD1 (6 bases). Germline CDR1 reads MNHEY; CDR2 reads SMNVEV (reference sequence). The CDR3 contains 16 residues. V dropped 7 bases and J dropped 0 bases, with 18 bases sitting between them. The CDR3 DNA sequence: TGTGCCAGCACCCATAGGGGGGGCGTGATGAACACTGAAGCTTTCTTT. Translating it yields CASTHRGGVMNTEAFF.

V and J are TRBV5-1 and TRBJ2-1; 10 bases are a match to TRBD1. V lost 0 bases and J lost 8; bases outside the gene matches: 5. CDR1 SGHRS and CDR2 YFSETQ come from the germline V gene. This CDR3 has 15 amino acids. The CDR3 DNA follows: TGCGCCAGCAGCTTGGGGGGACAGGGGTGGGATGAGCAGTTCTTC. Protein: CASSLGGQGWDEQFF.

The chain joins TRBV29-1 to TRBJ2-3; TRBD2 aligns across 10 bases. The germline V gene has CDR1 SQVTM and CDR2 ANQGSEA. V lost 7 bases and J lost 0; bases outside the gene matches: 7. This CDR3 comprises 15 residues. This CDR3 reads CSALTSGKSTDTQYF. The CDR3 region has the DNA TGCAGCGCCCTAACTAGCGGGAAAAGCACAGATACGCAGTATTTT.

This clone was seen a few times. The chain employs TRBV6-4 and TRBJ2-3, with D perhaps matching TRBD2 (5 bases). The CDR3 totals 14 residues. Germline CDR1 reads MRHNA; CDR2 reads SNTAGT. V was trimmed by 2 bases and J by 1 base, leaving 7 bases between them. The CDR3 loop is CASSDGLGTDTQYF. CDR3 coding DNA: TGTGCCAGCAGTGACGGACTGGGCACAGATACGCAGTATTTT.

V and J are TRBV2 and TRBJ1-5, with a weak D call TRBD1 (6 bases). Germline V lookup: CDR1 SNHLY, CDR2 FYNNEI. Trimming took 4 bases from V and 4 from J, leaving 14 bases between them. CDR3 size: 15 residues. CDR3 amino acids: CASSGNRVGNQPQHF. Here the CDR3 DNA reads TGTGCCAGCAGTGGTAACAGGGTTGGGAATCAGCCCCAGCATTTT.

Here the CDR3 reads CASSLGTGTGNTIYF. CDR3 bases: TGCGCCAGCAGCTTGGGGACAGGGACCGGAAACACCATATATTTT. V gene TRBV5-1 combines with J gene TRBJ1-3; 8 bases map to TRBD1. Trimming cost V 0 bases and J 4 bases; bases outside gene matches: 3. CDR3 length: 15 residues. CDR1 SGHRS and CDR2 YFSETQ come from the germline V gene.

The J gene is TRBJ1-1, the V gene TRBV7-3; no definite D call. Trimming removed 1 base from V and 7 bases from J, with 10 bases in between. The CDR3 extends over 13 amino acids. Per the germline V gene, CDR1 is SGHTA and CDR2 is FQGTGA. CDR3 nucleotides: TGTGCCAGCAGCTTAAGAGGGTTAAGTGAAGCTTTCTTT. As protein: CASSLRGLSEAFF. Full variable domain (outside the CDR3, taken from reference TRBV7-3 and TRBJ1-1): GAGVSQTPSNKVTEKGKYVELRCDPISGHTALYWYRQSLGQGPEFLIYFQGTGAADDSGLPNDRFFAVRPEGSVSTLKIQRTERGDSAVYLCASSLRGLSEAFFGQGTRLTVV.

The V and J genes are TRBV28 and TRBJ2-7; maybe TRBD2 (6 bases). V was clipped by 11 bases and J by 0 bases, with 11 bases between them. This CDR3 is 12 amino acids long. The V gene's germline CDR1 is MDHEN and CDR2 SYDVKM. CDR3 protein: CASGLSSYEQYF. In DNA, the CDR3 is TGTGCCTCCGGACTAAGCTCCTACGAGCAGTACTTC.